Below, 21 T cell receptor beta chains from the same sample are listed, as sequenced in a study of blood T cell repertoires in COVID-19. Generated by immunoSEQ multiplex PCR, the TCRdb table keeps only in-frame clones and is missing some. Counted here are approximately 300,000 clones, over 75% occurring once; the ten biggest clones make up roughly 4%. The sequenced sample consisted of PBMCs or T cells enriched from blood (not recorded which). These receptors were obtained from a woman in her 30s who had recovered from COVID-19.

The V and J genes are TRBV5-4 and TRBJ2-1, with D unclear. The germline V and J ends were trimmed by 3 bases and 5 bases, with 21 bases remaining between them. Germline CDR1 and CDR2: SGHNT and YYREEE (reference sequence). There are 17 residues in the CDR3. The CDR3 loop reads CASSSVGYVQINNEQFF. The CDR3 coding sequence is TGTGCCAGCAGCTCTGTTGGGTATGTACAGATAAACAATGAGCAGTTCTTC. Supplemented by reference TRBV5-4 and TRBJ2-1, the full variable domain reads ETGVTQSPTHLIKTRGQQVTLRCSSQSGHNTVSWYQQALGQGPQFIFQYYREEENGRGNFPPRFSGLQFPNYSSELNVNALELDDSALYLCASSSVGYVQINNEQFFGPGTRLTVL.

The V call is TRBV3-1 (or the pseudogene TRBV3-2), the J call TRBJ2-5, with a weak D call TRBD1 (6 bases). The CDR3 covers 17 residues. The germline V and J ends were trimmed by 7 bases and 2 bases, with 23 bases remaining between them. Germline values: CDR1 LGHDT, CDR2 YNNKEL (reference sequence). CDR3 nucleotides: TGTGCCAGCACGGTTAAACCAGGACAGACCAGACAAGAGACCCAGTACTTC. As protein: CASTVKPGQTRQETQYF.

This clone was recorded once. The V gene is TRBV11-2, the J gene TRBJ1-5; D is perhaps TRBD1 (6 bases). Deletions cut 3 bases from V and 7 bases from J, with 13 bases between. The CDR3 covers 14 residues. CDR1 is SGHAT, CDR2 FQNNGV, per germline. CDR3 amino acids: CASSLGGGRQPQHF. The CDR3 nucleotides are TGTGCCAGCAGCTTGGGAGGGGGGCGGCAGCCCCAGCATTTT.

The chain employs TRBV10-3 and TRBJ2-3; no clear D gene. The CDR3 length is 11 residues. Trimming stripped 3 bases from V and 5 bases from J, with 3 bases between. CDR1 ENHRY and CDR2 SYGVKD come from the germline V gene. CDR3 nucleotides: TGTGCCATCAGTGACCTAGATACGCAGTATTTT. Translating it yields CAISDLDTQYF.

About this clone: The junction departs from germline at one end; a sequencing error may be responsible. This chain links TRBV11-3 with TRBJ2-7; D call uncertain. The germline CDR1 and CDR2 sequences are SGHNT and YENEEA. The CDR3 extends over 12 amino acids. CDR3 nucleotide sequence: TGTGCCAGCAGCGCCCAGGTTGGCGAGCAGCACTTC. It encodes CASSAQVGEQHF.

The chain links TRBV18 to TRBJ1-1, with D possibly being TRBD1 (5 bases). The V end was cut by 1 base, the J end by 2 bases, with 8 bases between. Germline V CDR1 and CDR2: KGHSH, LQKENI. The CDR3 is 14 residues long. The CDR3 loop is CASSPQGINTEAFF. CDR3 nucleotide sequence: TGTGCCAGCTCACCACAGGGGATAAACACTGAAGCTTTCTTT. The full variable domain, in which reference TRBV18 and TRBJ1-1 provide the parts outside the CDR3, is NAGVMQNPRHLVRRRGQEARLRCSPMKGHSHVYWYRQLPEEGLKFMVYLQKENIIDESGMPKERFSAEFPKEGPSILRIQQVVRGDSAAYFCASSPQGINTEAFFGQGTRLTVV.

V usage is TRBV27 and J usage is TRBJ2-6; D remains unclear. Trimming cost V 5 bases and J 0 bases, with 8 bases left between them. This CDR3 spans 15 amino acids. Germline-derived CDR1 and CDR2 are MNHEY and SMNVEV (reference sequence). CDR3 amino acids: CASSKSTSGANVLTF. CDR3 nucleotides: TGTGCCAGCAGTAAGAGTACCTCTGGGGCCAACGTCCTGACTTTC.

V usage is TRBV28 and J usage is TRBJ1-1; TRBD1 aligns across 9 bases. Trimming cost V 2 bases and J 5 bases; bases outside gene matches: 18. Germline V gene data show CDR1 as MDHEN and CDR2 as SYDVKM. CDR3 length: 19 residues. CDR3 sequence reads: CASSLINSGTGSVRTEAFF. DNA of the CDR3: TGTGCCAGCAGTTTAATCAATTCCGGGACAGGGTCGGTGAGAACTGAAGCTTTCTTT.

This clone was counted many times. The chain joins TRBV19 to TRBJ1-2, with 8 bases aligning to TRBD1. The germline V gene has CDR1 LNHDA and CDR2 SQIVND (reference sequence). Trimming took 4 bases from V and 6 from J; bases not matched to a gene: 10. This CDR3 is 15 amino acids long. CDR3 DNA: TGTGCCAGTAGTACGACTGGGCAGGGGGCGCATGGCTACACCTTC. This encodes CASSTTGQGAHGYTF.

The CDR3 loop reads CASSVVGGSSYNEQFF. The DNA for the CDR3 is TGTGCCAGCAGCGTAGTGGGCGGGAGCTCCTACAATGAGCAGTTCTTC. The genes are TRBV9 and TRBJ2-1, with 7 nucleotides matching TRBD2. Germline V gene data show CDR1 as SGDLS and CDR2 as YYNGEE. V gave up 0 bases and J gave up 0 bases; unmatched junction bases: 3. The CDR3 contains 16 residues.

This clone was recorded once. DNA for the CDR3: TGTGCCAGTAGTATACCTAACTCCTACGAGCAGTACTTC. This translates into CASSIPNSYEQYF. The J gene is TRBJ2-7, the V gene TRBV19; D unclear. CDR3 length: 13 amino acids. Looked up from germline, CDR1 is LNHDA and CDR2 is SQIVND (reference sequence). V was trimmed by 2 bases and J by 0 bases, leaving 5 bases between them.

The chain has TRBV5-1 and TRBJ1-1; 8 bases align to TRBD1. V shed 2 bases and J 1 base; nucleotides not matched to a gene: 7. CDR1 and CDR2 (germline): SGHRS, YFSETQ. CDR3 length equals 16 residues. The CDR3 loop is CASSFGRGLGNTEAFF. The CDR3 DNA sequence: TGCGCCAGCAGCTTCGGCAGGGGGCTAGGGAACACTGAAGCTTTCTTT.

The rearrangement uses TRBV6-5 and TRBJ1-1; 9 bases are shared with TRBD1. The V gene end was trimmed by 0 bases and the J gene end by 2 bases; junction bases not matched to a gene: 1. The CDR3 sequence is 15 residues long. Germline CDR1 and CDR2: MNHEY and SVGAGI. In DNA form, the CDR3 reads TGTGCCAGCAGTTACTCGGGACAGGGAAACACTGAAGCTTTCTTT. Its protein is CASSYSGQGNTEAFF.

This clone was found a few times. This CDR3 is CASSESEIRVAYGYTF. For the CDR3, the DNA is TGCGCCAGCAGTGAGTCTGAGATACGGGTCGCCTATGGCTACACCTTC. The rearrangement joins TRBV10-2 to TRBJ1-2; D not certain. Germline assignment: CDR1 WSHSY and CDR2 SAAADI. V gave up 0 bases and J gave up 4 bases, with 15 bases separating them. CDR3 length: 16 residues.

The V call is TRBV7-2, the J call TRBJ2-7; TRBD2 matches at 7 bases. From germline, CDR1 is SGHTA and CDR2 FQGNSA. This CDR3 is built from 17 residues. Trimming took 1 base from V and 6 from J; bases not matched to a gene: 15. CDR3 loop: CASSLVGGYRSTSEQYF. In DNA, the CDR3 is TGTGCCAGCAGCTTAGTGGGAGGGTACCGATCAACGAGCGAGCAGTACTTC.

CDR3 sequence: CATSRGGQGYNEQFF. CDR3 nucleotide sequence: TGTGCCACCAGCAGAGGGGGACAGGGTTACAATGAGCAGTTCTTC. This chain links TRBV15 with TRBJ2-1, with 9 bases that match TRBD1. CDR1 and CDR2 from the germline V gene are LNHNV and YYDKDF (reference sequence). This CDR3 contains 15 residues. With V trimmed by 1 base and J by 4 bases, 2 bases remained unmatched.

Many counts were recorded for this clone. The CDR3 coding sequence is TGTGCCAGTAGTATGGACAGGTTCTCTGGAAACACCATATATTTT. This translates into CASSMDRFSGNTIYF. This rearrangement joins TRBV19 to TRBJ1-3; 7 positions match TRBD1. CDR3 size: 15 residues. V shed 3 bases and J 0 bases; nucleotides not matched to a gene: 2. The germline gives CDR1 LNHDA, CDR2 SQIVND (reference sequence).

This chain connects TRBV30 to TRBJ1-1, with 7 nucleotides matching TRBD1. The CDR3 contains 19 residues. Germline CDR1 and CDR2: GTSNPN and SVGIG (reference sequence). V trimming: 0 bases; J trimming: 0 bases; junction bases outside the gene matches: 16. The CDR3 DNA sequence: TGTGCCTGGAGTGTATTAGGGGGGACAGCGAGCTTCATGAACACTGAAGCTTTCTTT. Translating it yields CAWSVLGGTASFMNTEAFF.

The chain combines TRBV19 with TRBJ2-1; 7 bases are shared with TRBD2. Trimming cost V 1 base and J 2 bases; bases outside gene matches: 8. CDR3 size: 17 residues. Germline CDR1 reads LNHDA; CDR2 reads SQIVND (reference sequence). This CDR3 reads CASSIGSGLAAYNEQFF. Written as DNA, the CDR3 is TGTGCCAGTAGTATAGGTTCAGGCCTAGCGGCCTACAATGAGCAGTTCTTC. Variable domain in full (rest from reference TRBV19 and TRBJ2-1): DGGITQSPKYLFRKEGQNVTLSCEQNLNHDAMYWYRQDPGQGLRLIYYSQIVNDFQKGDIAEGYSVSREKKESFPLTVTSAQKNPTAFYLCASSIGSGLAAYNEQFFGPGTRLTVL.

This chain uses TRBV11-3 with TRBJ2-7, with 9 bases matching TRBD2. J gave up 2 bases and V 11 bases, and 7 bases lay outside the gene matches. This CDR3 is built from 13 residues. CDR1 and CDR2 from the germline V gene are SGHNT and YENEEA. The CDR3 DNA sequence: TGTGCCTGGAGACTAGCGGAGCCCTACGAGCAGTACTTC. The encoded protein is CAWRLAEPYEQYF.

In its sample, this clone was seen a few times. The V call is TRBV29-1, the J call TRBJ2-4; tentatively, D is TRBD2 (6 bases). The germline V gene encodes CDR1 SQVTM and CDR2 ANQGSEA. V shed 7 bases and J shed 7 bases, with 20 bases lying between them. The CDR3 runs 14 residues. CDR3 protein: CSAQDQAGRNIQYF. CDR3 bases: TGCAGCGCCCAAGACCAGGCGGGACGGAACATTCAGTACTTC.